The 29 T cell receptor beta chains below come from one sample, sequenced in a study of blood T cell repertoires in COVID-19. This table comes from immunoSEQ multiplex PCR, and its TCRdb copy is limited to in-frame clones, with some not included. This sample has roughly 50,000 clones; around 91% occur once, and the top ten carry more than 13%. What was sequenced was peripheral blood. The receptors here all came from a woman in her fifties or sixties with active COVID-19.

V gene TRBV7-9 combines with J gene TRBJ2-7; TRBD1 matches at 8 bases. The CDR3 loop spans 13 amino acids. Germline trimming cut 3 bases from V and 7 bases from J; bases unmatched to any gene: 5. CDR1 is SEHNR and CDR2 is FQNEAQ in the germline V gene (reference sequence). The CDR3 spells CASSFQGAQEQYF. The CDR3 region has the DNA TGTGCCAGCAGCTTCCAGGGGGCACAAGAGCAGTACTTC.

J is TRBJ2-2 and V is TRBV5-4, with D hard to call. Per the germline V gene, CDR1 is SGHNT and CDR2 is YYREEE (reference sequence). The CDR3 runs to 16 residues. V was trimmed by 2 bases and J by 3 bases, leaving 14 bases between them. CDR3 residues: CASSFRGKVDTGELFF. The CDR3 region has the DNA TGTGCCAGCAGCTTCCGCGGCAAGGTAGACACCGGGGAGCTGTTTTTT.

The chain recombines TRBV24-1 with TRBJ1-5, with a tentative D call TRBD1 (6 bases). The V gene's germline CDR1 is KGHDR and CDR2 SFDVKD. This CDR3 contains 14 residues. V lost 5 bases and J lost 3, with 10 bases in between. This CDR3 reads CATSARGLNQPQHF. CDR3 nucleotide sequence: TGTGCCACCAGTGCCAGGGGCCTCAATCAGCCCCAGCATTTT.

The genes are TRBV4-3 and TRBJ2-3; 7 bases map to TRBD2. Germline V CDR1 and CDR2: LGHNA, YSLEER. The CDR3 spans 14 residues. The trim removed 4 bases at V and 2 bases at J, leaving 3 bases unmatched. The CDR3 region is CASSPSGNTDTQYF. CDR3 DNA: TGCGCCAGCAGCCCCAGCGGGAACACAGATACGCAGTATTTT.

This rearrangement joins TRBV5-1 to TRBJ2-2; D is possibly TRBD1 (6 bases). This CDR3 contains 14 residues. The V and J ends lost 4 bases and 1 base respectively, with 8 bases between them. Germline lookup yields CDR1 SGHRS and CDR2 YFSETQ. In nucleotides, the CDR3 is TGCGCCAGCAGCCAGGGACAGAACACCGGGGAGCTGTTTTTT. Its protein product is CASSQGQNTGELFF.

V is TRBV5-1 and J is TRBJ1-1; D remains unclear. This CDR3 region has 18 residues. V was cut by 0 bases and J by 3 bases, with 21 bases left in between. Germline values: CDR1 SGHRS, CDR2 YFSETQ. Here the CDR3 DNA reads TGCGCCAGCAGCTTGGCCGGAGGGAGAGGCGTCATGCACACTGAAGCTTTCTTT. Its translation is CASSLAGGRGVMHTEAFF. Variable domain in full (rest from reference TRBV5-1 and TRBJ1-1): KAGVTQTPRYLIKTRGQQVTLSCSPISGHRSVSWYQQTPGQGLQFLFEYFSETQRNKGNFPGRFSGRQFSNSRSEMNVSTLELGDSALYLCASSLAGGRGVMHTEAFFGQGTRLTVV.

This chain links TRBV9 with TRBJ2-1; maybe TRBD2 (6 bases). Germline V gene data show CDR1 as SGDLS and CDR2 as YYNGEE. V was trimmed by 4 bases and J by 2 bases, leaving 16 bases between them. The CDR3 extends over 16 amino acids. Here the CDR3 reads CASSQRPGLTYNEQFF. CDR3 DNA sequence: TGTGCCAGCAGCCAGCGGCCGGGACTCACCTACAATGAGCAGTTCTTC.

This sequence joins TRBV3-1 (or the pseudogene TRBV3-2) and TRBJ2-7; D gene unclear. V was cut by 8 bases and J by 1 base, with 18 bases left in between. Germline assignment: CDR1 LGHDT and CDR2 YNNKEL (reference sequence). The CDR3 has 15 residues. CDR3: CASPAGEIPSYEQYF. In DNA, the CDR3 is TGTGCCAGCCCCGCAGGCGAGATCCCGTCCTACGAGCAGTACTTC.

The chain combines TRBV18 with TRBJ2-5; no firm D call. The germline V gene encodes CDR1 KGHSH and CDR2 LQKENI. With 3 bases removed from V and 2 bases from J, the gap between germline ends came to 13 bases. This CDR3 is built from 15 residues. As DNA, the CDR3 is TGTGCCAGCTCACCCGCCTACCCGCTGCAAGAGACCCAGTACTTC. Translation gives CASSPAYPLQETQYF.

The chain employs TRBV7-3 and TRBJ2-5; D unclear. V was shortened by 2 bases and J by 1 base, with 11 bases between the two germline ends. The CDR3 sequence is 15 residues long. Germline V gives CDR1 SGHTA, CDR2 FQGTGA. The CDR3 protein is CASSLSGGRQETQYF. CDR3 bases: TGTGCCAGCAGCTTATCAGGTGGGCGCCAAGAGACCCAGTACTTC.

The rearrangement joins TRBV24-1 to TRBJ2-1; TRBD2 agrees at 7 bases. The CDR3 has 17 residues. Per the germline V gene, CDR1 is KGHDR and CDR2 is SFDVKD. Losses at the gene ends were 5 bases for V and 0 bases for J; bases not matched to a gene: 9. As DNA, the CDR3 is TGTGCCACCAGTGGGTCTAGCGGACGGAGCTCCTACAATGAGCAGTTCTTC. The encoded protein is CATSGSSGRSSYNEQFF.

The rearrangement uses TRBV19 and TRBJ2-7, with 7 bases aligning to TRBD2. CDR3 length: 15 residues. Trimming cost V 1 base and J 8 bases; bases outside gene matches: 11. CDR1 LNHDA and CDR2 SQIVND come from the germline V gene (reference sequence). The CDR3 DNA sequence: TGTGCCAGTAGTATAGTAGGCGGGGGAAAGAAAAAGCAGTACTTC. Residues: CASSIVGGGKKKQYF.

J is TRBJ1-5 and V is TRBV7-2; D call uncertain. The V and J ends lost 6 bases and 4 bases respectively, with 10 bases between them. This CDR3 comprises 13 residues. The germline gives CDR1 SGHTA, CDR2 FQGNSA. CDR3 residues: CASRADGNQPQHF. CDR3 DNA: TGTGCCAGCAGAGCGGACGGGAATCAGCCCCAGCATTTT.

This chain uses TRBV5-1 with TRBJ2-7; weak D call: TRBD1 (5 bases). CDR1 and CDR2 (germline): SGHRS, YFSETQ. The germline V and J ends were trimmed by 4 bases and 1 base, with 9 bases remaining between them. This CDR3 contains 13 residues. In DNA, the CDR3 is TGCGCCAGCAGCAAAGGACATTCCTACGAGCAGTACTTC. It specifies CASSKGHSYEQYF.

The CDR3 sequence: CASSLWPTGPTTNEKLFF. The CDR3 coding sequence is TGTGCCAGCAGTTTATGGCCGACAGGGCCTACAACTAATGAAAAACTGTTTTTT. The chain links TRBV27 to TRBJ1-4, with 7 bases that match TRBD1. Trimming removed 1 base from V and 0 bases from J; junction bases left unmatched: 8. The germline V gene encodes CDR1 MNHEY and CDR2 SMNVEV (reference sequence). This CDR3 region has 18 residues. Variable domain in full (rest from reference TRBV27 and TRBJ1-4): EAQVTQNPRYLITVTGKKLTVTCSQNMNHEYMSWYRQDPGLGLRQIYYSMNVEVTDKGDVPEGYKVSRKEKRNFPLILESPSPNQTSLYFCASSLWPTGPTTNEKLFFGSGTQLSVL.

The CDR3 coding sequence is TGTGCCAGCAGCTTAGTAGCCGGGGAGCTGTTTTTT. It translates to CASSLVAGELFF. The chain joins TRBV11-3 to TRBJ2-2; D is undetermined. The germline V and J ends were trimmed by 1 base and 6 bases, with 3 bases remaining between them. CDR1 is SGHNT, CDR2 YENEEA, per germline. This CDR3 is built from 12 residues.

The chain couples TRBV4-2 to TRBJ2-6, with D possibly matching TRBD1 (6 bases). The V gene's germline CDR1 is LGHNA and CDR2 YNFKEQ. With 3 bases removed from V and 1 base from J, the gap between germline ends came to 10 bases. The CDR3 sequence is 16 residues long. CDR3 in DNA: TGTGCCAGCAGCCACGGGGACAAATCTGGGGCCAACGTCCTGACTTTC. Its protein product is CASSHGDKSGANVLTF.

The table lists this clone with a count of one. V gene TRBV5-5 combines with J gene TRBJ2-5, with TRBD1 matching over 9 bases. Unmatched junction bases numbered 11, after V lost 4 bases and J lost 4 bases. CDR3 length: 16 amino acids. From germline, CDR1 is SGHKS and CDR2 YYEKEE (reference sequence). CDR3 loop: CASSATGGGLGETQYF. In nucleotides, the CDR3 is TGTGCCAGCAGCGCAACAGGGGGCGGGTTAGGAGAGACCCAGTACTTC.

The chain uses TRBV3-1 (or the pseudogene TRBV3-2) and TRBJ2-2, with D perhaps TRBD1 (5 bases). The CDR3 is 13 residues long. CDR1 and CDR2 from the germline V gene are LGHDT and YNNKEL (reference sequence). Trimming took off 4 bases at V and 6 bases at J, with 9 bases between the two ends. CDR3 amino acids: CASSPQGAGELFF. CDR3 DNA: TGTGCCAGCAGCCCTCAGGGTGCCGGGGAGCTGTTTTTT.

This rearrangement joins TRBV4-1 to TRBJ2-1; 9 bases map to TRBD2. The CDR3 contains 16 residues. V gave up 0 bases and J gave up 4 bases; unmatched junction bases: 4. From germline, CDR1 is MGHRA and CDR2 YSYEKL. The CDR3 loop is CASSQDGAGGYNEQFF. CDR3 DNA: TGCGCCAGCAGCCAAGACGGAGCGGGGGGTTACAATGAGCAGTTCTTC.

The chain uses TRBV9 and TRBJ1-4, with D perhaps TRBD1 (6 bases). The CDR3 has 14 residues. Germline CDR1 reads SGDLS; CDR2 reads YYNGEE. V was shortened by 1 base and J by 5 bases, with 9 bases between the two germline ends. The CDR3 reads CASSVSTGNEKLFF. CDR3 coding DNA: TGTGCCAGCAGCGTATCTACAGGGAATGAAAAACTGTTTTTT.

This rearrangement joins TRBV30 to TRBJ1-2; possibly TRBD1 for D (5 bases). This CDR3 comprises 14 residues. CDR1 and CDR2 from the germline V gene are GTSNPN and SVGIG (reference sequence). V lost 4 bases to trimming and J lost 4 bases, with 16 bases between them. The CDR3 DNA follows: TGTGCCTGGAATCGGGGGATGAAATTCTATGGCTACACCTTC. Its translation is CAWNRGMKFYGYTF.

This clone showed up just once. The genes are TRBV10-3 and TRBJ1-6; D gene uncertain. The CDR3 spans 18 residues. CDR1 and CDR2 (germline): ENHRY, SYGVKD. The ends were cut back, 10 bases at V and 9 bases at J, with 31 bases in the middle. The CDR3 DNA is TGTGCCACGGAAGAACGTGACCCGGGGTCGGCGGGTGGTTCACCCCTCCACTTT. Its translation is CATEERDPGSAGGSPLHF.

The chain links TRBV6-1 to TRBJ1-3; 9 bases agree with TRBD1. Germline-derived CDR1 and CDR2 are MNHNS and SASEGT. The CDR3 consists of 18 residues. The V and J ends lost 1 base and 8 bases, in that order; junction bases with no gene match: 15. DNA for the CDR3: TGTGCCAGCAGTGAAGGGCCCCTTATACAGGGGGCGCGTTACACCATATATTTT. This translates into CASSEGPLIQGARYTIYF.

This chain joins TRBV6-5 and TRBJ1-6, with D hard to call. V shed 2 bases and J shed 7 bases, with 3 bases lying between them. The CDR3 spans 12 residues. From germline, CDR1 is MNHEY and CDR2 SVGAGI. CDR3 bases: TGTGCCAGCAGTTACCCAAATTCACCCCTCCACTTT. Translation: CASSYPNSPLHF.

The rearrangement links TRBV6-1 to TRBJ1-4; D uncertain. Between the trimmed V and J ends, which lost 2 bases and 13 bases, there was a span of 8 bases. Germline CDR1 MNHNS, CDR2 SASEGT. The CDR3 is 11 amino acids. The chain's CDR3 is CASSELGGLFF. The CDR3 coding sequence is TGTGCCAGCAGTGAACTAGGAGGACTGTTTTTT.

The chain recombines TRBV2 with TRBJ2-3; D perhaps matches TRBD1 (6 bases). V lost 6 bases and J lost 0, with 7 bases in between. The CDR3 is 13 residues long. Germline V CDR1 and CDR2: SNHLY, FYNNEI. The CDR3 protein is CASRGASTDTQYF. Here the CDR3 DNA reads TGTGCCAGCAGGGGGGCTAGCACAGATACGCAGTATTTT.

V and J are TRBV10-2 and TRBJ1-1; D is undetermined. CDR3 length: 13 residues. Trimming took 4 bases from V and 1 from J, leaving 7 bases between them. CDR1 and CDR2 (germline): WSHSY, SAAADI. The CDR3 sequence: CASSARENTEAFF. The CDR3 DNA reads TGCGCCAGCAGTGCACGGGAGAACACTGAAGCTTTCTTT.

V is TRBV5-6 and J is TRBJ1-1; tentative D call: TRBD1 (6 bases). Trimming removed 4 bases from V and 5 bases from J, with 24 bases in between. This CDR3 has 17 residues. Germline loops: CDR1 SGHDT, CDR2 YYEEEE. CDR3 sequence (DNA): TGTGCCAGCAGCAAAGAGACGGGCACAGGGAGAGGGACTGAAGCTTTCTTT. It is translated as CASSKETGTGRGTEAFF.